These 16 T cell receptor beta chains came from one sample sequenced in a study of T-cell memory formation after mild COVID-19. TCRdb reprocessed the 5' RACE reads via MiXCR and lists one record per CDR3 protein. The table includes nearly 350,000 distinct CDR3 sequences, approximately 12% detected once. Sequenced sample: PBMCs or a T cell subset sorted from them (not recorded which). All receptors come from a man younger than 35 who had mild COVID-19 (a few samples of this study predate the infection). Cell type and time point are not known.

This clonotype was observed a handful of times. The chain recombines TRBV20-1 with TRBJ2-7; D gene unclear. CDR3 length: 15 residues. Germline-derived CDR1 and CDR2 are DFQATT and SNEGSKA (reference sequence). Trimming stripped 0 bases from V and 0 bases from J, with 12 bases between. The CDR3 sequence: CSARESGSSSYEQYV. The CDR3 coding sequence is TGCAGTGCTAGAGAATCGGGCTCCAGCTCCTACGAGCAGTACGTC.

The chain's CDR3 is CASSTWNLYGYTF. The CDR3 nucleotides read TGTGCCAGTAGTACGTGGAACCTCTATGGCTACACCTTC. This chain uses TRBV19 with TRBJ1-2; D is uncertain. This CDR3 comprises 13 residues. V lost 4 bases to trimming and J lost 4 bases, with 10 bases between them. Germline V gene lookup returns CDR1 LNHDA and CDR2 SQIVND (reference sequence). Using reference TRBV19 and TRBJ1-2 for the parts outside the CDR3, the full variable domain is DGGITQSPKYLFRKEGQNVTLSCEQNLNHDAMYWYRQDPGQGLRLIYYSQIVNDFQKGDIAEGYSVSREKKESFPLTVTSAQKNPTAFYLCASSTWNLYGYTFGSGTRLTVV.

This clonotype has ten or more counts. The CDR3 reads CASSPTQRNTEAFF. As DNA, the CDR3 is TGTGCCAGCAGCCCGACACAGAGGAACACTGAAGCTTTCTTT. The chain carries TRBV6-2 or TRBV6-3 and TRBJ1-1; no clear D gene. CDR1 and CDR2 from the germline V gene are MNHEY and SVGEGT. The CDR3 has 14 residues. V was shortened by 6 bases and J by 1 base, with 12 bases between the two germline ends.

A few counts support this clonotype. The V gene is TRBV9, the J gene TRBJ2-1, with 12 bases fitting TRBD2. This CDR3 is 16 amino acids long. The germline V gene encodes CDR1 SGDLS and CDR2 YYNGEE. With 4 bases clipped from V and 9 bases from J, the junction kept 11 bases outside the gene matches. The CDR3 region is CASSPLPSGGAGEQFF. CDR3 DNA sequence: TGTGCCAGCAGCCCTCTCCCTAGCGGGGGGGCGGGTGAGCAGTTCTTC.

This clonotype appeared a few times. This chain uses TRBV6-2 or TRBV6-3 with TRBJ1-2; the match to TRBD1 covers 10 bases. V lost 9 bases, J lost 7 bases, and 8 bases stayed unmatched. CDR1 is MNHEY, CDR2 SVGEGT, per germline. This CDR3 spans 13 amino acids. As DNA, the CDR3 is TGTGCCAGTATTGGGACAGGGGCCCGTGGCTACACCTTC. It yields the protein CASIGTGARGYTF.

The V gene is TRBV4-1, the J gene TRBJ1-1, with D tentatively TRBD1 (5 bases). Germline loops: CDR1 MGHRA, CDR2 YSYEKL. The germline V and J ends were trimmed by 5 bases and 10 bases, with 23 bases remaining between them. This CDR3 spans 15 amino acids. This chain's CDR3 is CASSIRKSGIRSAFF. The DNA of the CDR3 is TGCGCCAGCAGCATAAGAAAGTCAGGGATAAGGTCAGCTTTCTTT.

This sequence joins TRBV12-3 or TRBV12-4 and TRBJ2-2; the D gene is possibly TRBD1 (5 bases). The V gene lost 5 bases and the J gene lost 9 bases, with 25 bases spanning the gap. The CDR3 has 17 amino acids. The CDR3 DNA is TGTGCCAGCAGTAACGCCCCACAGGTCCTATTGTACCGGGAGCTGTTTTTT. Translating gives CASSNAPQVLLYRELFF.

CDR3 loop: CASSQDAGTVYEQYF. CDR3 nucleotide sequence: TGCGCCAGCAGCCAAGATGCCGGGACAGTCTACGAGCAGTACTTC. The chain has TRBV4-3 and TRBJ2-7; TRBD1 aligns across 7 bases. J gave up 3 bases and V 0 bases, and 5 bases lay outside the gene matches. In germline, CDR1 is LGHNA, CDR2 YSLEER. The CDR3 is 15 residues long.

This clonotype was observed at least ten times. The chain has TRBV7-3 and TRBJ2-1; TRBD2 might be the D (6 bases). The V end was cut by 5 bases, the J end by 3 bases, with 17 bases between. This CDR3 is 16 amino acids long. Germline CDR1 SGHTA, CDR2 FQGTGA. The CDR3 sequence is CASSPNPGLHYNEQFF. Written as DNA, the CDR3 is TGTGCCAGCAGCCCTAATCCCGGACTACACTACAATGAGCAGTTCTTC.

This clonotype was detected ten times or more. The chain recombines TRBV7-9 with TRBJ1-5; D may be TRBD1 (6 bases). The CDR3 is 14 residues long. Per the germline V gene, CDR1 is SEHNR and CDR2 is FQNEAQ (reference sequence). The V gene lost 5 bases and the J gene lost 7 bases, with 15 bases spanning the gap. The CDR3 loop is CASSHTAGEQPQHF. In DNA form, the CDR3 reads TGTGCCAGCAGCCATACAGCAGGGGAACAGCCCCAGCATTTT.

This clonotype occurred a few times. Here the CDR3 reads CASSQHHTDYEQYV. The CDR3 DNA sequence: TGCGCCAGCAGCCAACACCATACGGATTACGAGCAGTACGTC. The genes are TRBV4-1 and TRBJ2-7; D is uncertain. Germline V gives CDR1 MGHRA, CDR2 YSYEKL. This CDR3 has 14 amino acids. V shed 2 bases and J shed 4 bases, with 12 bases lying between them.

In this sample, this clonotype turned up a few times. This rearrangement joins TRBV7-6 to TRBJ2-7; D possibly uses TRBD1 or TRBD2 (5 bases each). CDR1 is SGHVS, CDR2 FNYEAQ, per germline. V lost 0 bases and J 0 bases, leaving 18 bases between the germline ends. This CDR3 contains 18 residues. In DNA, the CDR3 is TGTGCCAGCAGCTTAGCGCGTTTAACCGGGACGAGCTCCTACGAGCAGTACTTC. Protein sequence: CASSLARLTGTSSYEQYF.

This chain connects TRBV3-1 to TRBJ2-5; D is unclear. Trimming took 0 bases from V and 2 from J, leaving 7 bases between them. The CDR3 spans 14 residues. Germline V gives CDR1 LGHDT, CDR2 YNNKEL (reference sequence). Written as DNA, the CDR3 is TGTGCCAGCAGCCAAGATATGGGGCAAGAGACCCAGTACTTC. As protein: CASSQDMGQETQYF.

This clonotype was detected a few times. The chain couples TRBV7-2 to TRBJ2-3; possibly TRBD1 for D (7 bases). In germline, CDR1 is SGHTA, CDR2 FQGNSA. Between the trimmed V and J ends, which lost 3 bases and 4 bases, there was a span of 14 bases. This CDR3 is 15 amino acids long. CDR3 in amino acids: CASSLAGGWADTQYF. CDR3 DNA: TGTGCCAGCAGCTTGGCAGGGGGGTGGGCAGATACGCAGTATTTT.

The chain couples TRBV10-3 to TRBJ2-5; TRBD1 is a possible D gene (6 bases). The CDR3 loop spans 14 amino acids. Germline V gene data show CDR1 as ENHRY and CDR2 as SYGVKD. Trimming shortened V by 2 bases and J by 0 bases, and 7 bases separated the two germline ends. This CDR3 is CAISEQGHQETQYF. The CDR3 DNA follows: TGTGCCATCAGTGAGCAGGGGCACCAAGAGACCCAGTACTTC.

The table lists this clonotype with a few counts. The rearrangement joins TRBV18 to TRBJ1-6; D gene ambiguous. In germline, CDR1 is KGHSH, CDR2 LQKENI. V gave up 3 bases and J gave up 13 bases, with 13 bases separating them. The CDR3 length is 13 residues. CDR3 in amino acids: CASSPTDGRPLHF. The CDR3 nucleotides read TGTGCCAGCTCACCCACTGACGGACGTCCCCTCCACTTT.